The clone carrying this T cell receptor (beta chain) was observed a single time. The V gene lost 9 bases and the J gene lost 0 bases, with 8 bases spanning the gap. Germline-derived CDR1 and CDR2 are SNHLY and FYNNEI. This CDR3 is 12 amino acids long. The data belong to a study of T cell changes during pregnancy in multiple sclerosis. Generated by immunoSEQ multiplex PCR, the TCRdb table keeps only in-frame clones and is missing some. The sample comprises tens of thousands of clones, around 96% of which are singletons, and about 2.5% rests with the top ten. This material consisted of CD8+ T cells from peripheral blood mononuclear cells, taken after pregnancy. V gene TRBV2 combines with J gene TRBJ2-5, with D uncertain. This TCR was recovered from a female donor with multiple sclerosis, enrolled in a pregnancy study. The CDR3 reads CASNMYQETQYF. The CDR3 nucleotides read TGTGCCAGTAACATGTACCAAGAGACCCAGTACTTC.